The 22 T cell receptor beta chains reported below all come from one sample, sequenced in a study of T cell responses to AZD1222 COVID-19 vaccine. Assay: immunoSEQ multiplex PCR; the TCRdb copy retains only in-frame clones and omits some. The data show some 110,000 clones, about 90% seen once. The sequencing here drew on peripheral blood, taken on day 0 of AZD1222 vaccination. These receptors came from an adult in good health.

Only a few counts were recorded for this clone. The rearrangement joins TRBV5-8 to TRBJ1-5; possibly TRBD1 for D (5 bases). Germline V CDR1 and CDR2: SGHTS, YDEGEE. V lost 3 bases to trimming and J lost 0 bases, with 13 bases between them. This CDR3 is 16 amino acids long. The DNA for the CDR3 is TGTGCCAGCAGCTACGACAGCACTTATAGCAATCAGCCCCAGCATTTT. This translates into CASSYDSTYSNQPQHF.

This clone was recorded once. The V and J genes are TRBV9 and TRBJ1-3; tentative D call: TRBD1 (6 bases). Trimming left V 6 bases short and J 0 bases short, with 16 bases between. From germline, CDR1 is SGDLS and CDR2 YYNGEE. The CDR3 totals 16 residues. CDR3 sequence reads: CASTGAAGVSGNTIYF. The CDR3 DNA sequence: TGTGCCAGCACCGGGGCGGCAGGGGTCTCTGGAAACACCATATATTTT.

The chain recombines TRBV15 with TRBJ1-3; possible D gene TRBD1, 6 bases. The V gene's germline CDR1 is LNHNV and CDR2 YYDKDF (reference sequence). The CDR3 loop spans 18 amino acids. V shed 2 bases and J shed 0 bases, with 17 bases lying between them. CDR3 loop: CATSRTYGGARSGNTIYF. CDR3 sequence (DNA): TGTGCCACCAGCAGAACCTACGGGGGGGCGCGCTCTGGAAACACCATATATTTT.

This chain links TRBV19 with TRBJ1-5; possibly TRBD1 for D (5 bases). The V gene lost 0 bases and the J gene lost 2 bases, with 5 bases spanning the gap. In germline, CDR1 is LNHDA, CDR2 SQIVND (reference sequence). The CDR3 totals 14 residues. The CDR3 spells CASSIEGRNQPQHF. The CDR3 nucleotides read TGTGCCAGTAGTATAGAGGGACGCAATCAGCCCCAGCATTTT.

The chain uses TRBV6-6 and TRBJ1-1, with D hard to call. This CDR3 is 13 amino acids long. V shed 6 bases and J shed 1 base, with 9 bases lying between them. Germline V gives CDR1 MNHNY, CDR2 SVGAGI (reference sequence). CDR3 protein: CASSGPQNTEAFF. The CDR3 DNA reads TGTGCCAGCAGCGGACCCCAGAACACTGAAGCTTTCTTT.

The J gene is TRBJ1-6, the V gene TRBV18; 7 bases are a match to TRBD1. This CDR3 region has 15 residues. The V segment lost 3 bases and the J segment 9 bases; nucleotides outside the gene matches: 8. Germline V gives CDR1 KGHSH, CDR2 LQKENI. This chain's CDR3 is CASSPRDSSISPLHF. DNA for the CDR3: TGTGCCAGCTCACCCCGGGACAGCTCAATTTCACCCCTCCACTTT.

The rearrangement links TRBV4-1 to TRBJ1-6; D remains unclear. CDR3 length: 15 residues. Germline CDR1 MGHRA, CDR2 YSYEKL. V lost 2 bases and J 11 bases, leaving 16 bases between the germline ends. The CDR3 DNA sequence: TGCGCCAGCAGCCAAACGACGGGTATTAGTGCACCCCTCCACTTT. This translates into CASSQTTGISAPLHF.

The V and J genes are TRBV3-1 (or the pseudogene TRBV3-2) and TRBJ1-2, with D unresolved. V shed 0 bases and J shed 8 bases, with 13 bases lying between them. CDR3 size: 14 residues. The germline V gene encodes CDR1 LGHDT and CDR2 YNNKEL (reference sequence). CDR3 sequence (DNA): TGTGCCAGCAGCCAAGAAGGAGGGCTCGGCGGCTACACCTTC. This encodes CASSQEGGLGGYTF.

The chain joins TRBV6-5 to TRBJ2-1, with 8 bases matching TRBD2. CDR1 is MNHEY, CDR2 SVGAGI, per germline. V gave up 6 bases and J gave up 5 bases; unmatched junction bases: 6. The CDR3 sequence is 14 residues long. The CDR3 DNA reads as TGTGCCAGCAGGACTAGCGTCTACGACAATGAGCAGTTCTTC. Protein sequence: CASRTSVYDNEQFF.

The gene calls are TRBV2 and TRBJ1-5; D is unclear. The CDR3 is 15 residues long. The V end lost 4 bases, the J end lost 0 bases, and 10 bases lay between the germline ends. The germline CDR1 and CDR2 sequences are SNHLY and FYNNEI. The CDR3 nucleotides read TGTGCCAGCAGTGCCCCGGATTATAGCAATCAGCCCCAGCATTTT. It yields the protein CASSAPDYSNQPQHF.

J is TRBJ1-1 and V is TRBV6-1, with D hard to call. CDR1 and CDR2 (germline): MNHNS, SASEGT. This CDR3 is built from 13 residues. Between the trimmed V and J ends, which lost 2 bases and 2 bases, there was a span of 6 bases. The CDR3 region is CASSEQRNTEAFF. CDR3 in DNA: TGTGCCAGCAGTGAACAGCGTAACACTGAAGCTTTCTTT.

V gene TRBV4-1 combines with J gene TRBJ2-7; possibly TRBD1 for D (6 bases). This CDR3 contains 15 residues. Germline V gene lookup returns CDR1 MGHRA and CDR2 YSYEKL. The CDR3 protein is CASSQDPGQRYEQYV. DNA of the CDR3: TGCGCCAGCAGTCAAGATCCCGGACAGCGCTACGAGCAGTACGTC.

J is TRBJ2-4 and V is TRBV7-9; D is unclear. Per germline, CDR1 SEHNR and CDR2 FQNEAQ (reference sequence). The V end lost 6 bases, the J end lost 2 bases, and 17 bases lay between the germline ends. This CDR3 has 16 amino acids. The CDR3 DNA is TGTGCCAGCAGGGGAAGGGAAATTGGGTCCAAAAACATTCAGTACTTC. This gives the protein CASRGREIGSKNIQYF.

The chain recombines TRBV2 with TRBJ1-1; D call uncertain. V lost 5 bases, J lost 1 base, and 14 bases lay in between. This CDR3 is 15 amino acids long. CDR1 SNHLY and CDR2 FYNNEI come from the germline V gene. Here the CDR3 reads CASSYSTRGNTEAFF. CDR3 bases: TGTGCCAGCAGTTATTCGACGAGAGGGAACACTGAAGCTTTCTTT.

The chain employs TRBV2 and TRBJ1-2, with D possibly TRBD1 on 6 matching bases. Germline-derived CDR1 and CDR2 are SNHLY and FYNNEI. The CDR3 is made up of 15 amino acids. Trimming took off 6 bases at V and 4 bases at J, with 18 bases between the two ends. The CDR3, as DNA: TGTGCCAGCAGCCGTGACGGGGGGCTGGGCTATGGCTACACCTTC. Its protein product is CASSRDGGLGYGYTF.

The gene calls are TRBV5-1 and TRBJ1-4; perhaps TRBD1 as D (5 bases). V lost 0 bases to trimming and J lost 7 bases, with 13 bases between them. The V gene's germline CDR1 is SGHRS and CDR2 YFSETQ. CDR3 size: 15 residues. CDR3 nucleotide sequence: TGCGCCAGCAGCTTGGAGCAGGGTGATGGTGAAAAACTGTTTTTT. Translation: CASSLEQGDGEKLFF.

In the case of this clone: At the DNA level, this CDR3 is encoded by other sequences in the same sample as well. This chain connects TRBV5-1 to TRBJ2-5; 7 nucleotides align to TRBD1. From germline, CDR1 is SGHRS and CDR2 YFSETQ. This CDR3 is 14 amino acids long. V shed 0 bases, J shed 4 bases, and the junction held 3 bases outside the gene matches. The CDR3 region has the DNA TGCGCCAGCAGCTTGGGACAGGGCGGAGAGACCCAGTACTTC. Protein product: CASSLGQGGETQYF.

The genes are TRBV5-4 and TRBJ1-2, with TRBD1 as a possible D gene (5 bases). The V end was cut by 4 bases, the J end by 2 bases, with 18 bases between. CDR1 and CDR2 (germline): SGHNT, YYREEE (reference sequence). This CDR3 has 16 residues. CDR3 amino acids: CASSTGLSYINYGYTF. CDR3 nucleotide sequence: TGTGCCAGCAGCACGGGACTTTCCTACATAAACTATGGCTACACCTTC.

The DNA of the CDR3 is TGCGCCAGCAGTGGGTCTAGCGGGGGGTACACCGGGGAGCTGTTTTTT. Its protein is CASSGSSGGYTGELFF. This rearrangement joins TRBV10-2 to TRBJ2-2; 11 bases line up with TRBD2. The length of the CDR3 is 16 residues. The germline V gene encodes CDR1 WSHSY and CDR2 SAAADI. The junction had 4 bases not matched to a gene; V was cut back by 4 bases and J by 3 bases.

V and J are TRBV7-2 and TRBJ1-3; 7 bases match TRBD1. Trimming took 5 bases from V and 2 from J; bases not matched to a gene: 3. The CDR3 length is 14 residues. Germline V gene lookup returns CDR1 SGHTA and CDR2 FQGNSA. The CDR3: CASSPQGAGNTIYF. CDR3 nucleotide sequence: TGTGCCAGCAGCCCGCAGGGGGCTGGAAACACCATATATTTT.

The J gene is TRBJ2-1, the V gene TRBV3-1 (or the pseudogene TRBV3-2); D may correspond to TRBD1 or TRBD2 (5 bases each). The germline V gene has CDR1 LGHDT and CDR2 YNNKEL (reference sequence). The V and J ends lost 1 base and 2 bases respectively, with 12 bases between them. The CDR3 contains 16 residues. The CDR3 nucleotides are TGTGCCAGCAGCCAAGTGGGGGACGCGCCCTACAATGAGCAGTTCTTC. It is translated as CASSQVGDAPYNEQFF.

The chain combines TRBV11-2 with TRBJ1-2, with TRBD1 identical over 10 bases. The J segment lost 6 bases and the V segment lost 5 bases, leaving 3 bases of the junction unmatched. This CDR3 spans 13 amino acids. Germline V gene sequence: CDR1 SGHAT, CDR2 FQNNGV. In DNA form, the CDR3 reads TGTGCCAGCAGCAGACAGGGGGCGGATGGCTACACCTTC. Residues: CASSRQGADGYTF.